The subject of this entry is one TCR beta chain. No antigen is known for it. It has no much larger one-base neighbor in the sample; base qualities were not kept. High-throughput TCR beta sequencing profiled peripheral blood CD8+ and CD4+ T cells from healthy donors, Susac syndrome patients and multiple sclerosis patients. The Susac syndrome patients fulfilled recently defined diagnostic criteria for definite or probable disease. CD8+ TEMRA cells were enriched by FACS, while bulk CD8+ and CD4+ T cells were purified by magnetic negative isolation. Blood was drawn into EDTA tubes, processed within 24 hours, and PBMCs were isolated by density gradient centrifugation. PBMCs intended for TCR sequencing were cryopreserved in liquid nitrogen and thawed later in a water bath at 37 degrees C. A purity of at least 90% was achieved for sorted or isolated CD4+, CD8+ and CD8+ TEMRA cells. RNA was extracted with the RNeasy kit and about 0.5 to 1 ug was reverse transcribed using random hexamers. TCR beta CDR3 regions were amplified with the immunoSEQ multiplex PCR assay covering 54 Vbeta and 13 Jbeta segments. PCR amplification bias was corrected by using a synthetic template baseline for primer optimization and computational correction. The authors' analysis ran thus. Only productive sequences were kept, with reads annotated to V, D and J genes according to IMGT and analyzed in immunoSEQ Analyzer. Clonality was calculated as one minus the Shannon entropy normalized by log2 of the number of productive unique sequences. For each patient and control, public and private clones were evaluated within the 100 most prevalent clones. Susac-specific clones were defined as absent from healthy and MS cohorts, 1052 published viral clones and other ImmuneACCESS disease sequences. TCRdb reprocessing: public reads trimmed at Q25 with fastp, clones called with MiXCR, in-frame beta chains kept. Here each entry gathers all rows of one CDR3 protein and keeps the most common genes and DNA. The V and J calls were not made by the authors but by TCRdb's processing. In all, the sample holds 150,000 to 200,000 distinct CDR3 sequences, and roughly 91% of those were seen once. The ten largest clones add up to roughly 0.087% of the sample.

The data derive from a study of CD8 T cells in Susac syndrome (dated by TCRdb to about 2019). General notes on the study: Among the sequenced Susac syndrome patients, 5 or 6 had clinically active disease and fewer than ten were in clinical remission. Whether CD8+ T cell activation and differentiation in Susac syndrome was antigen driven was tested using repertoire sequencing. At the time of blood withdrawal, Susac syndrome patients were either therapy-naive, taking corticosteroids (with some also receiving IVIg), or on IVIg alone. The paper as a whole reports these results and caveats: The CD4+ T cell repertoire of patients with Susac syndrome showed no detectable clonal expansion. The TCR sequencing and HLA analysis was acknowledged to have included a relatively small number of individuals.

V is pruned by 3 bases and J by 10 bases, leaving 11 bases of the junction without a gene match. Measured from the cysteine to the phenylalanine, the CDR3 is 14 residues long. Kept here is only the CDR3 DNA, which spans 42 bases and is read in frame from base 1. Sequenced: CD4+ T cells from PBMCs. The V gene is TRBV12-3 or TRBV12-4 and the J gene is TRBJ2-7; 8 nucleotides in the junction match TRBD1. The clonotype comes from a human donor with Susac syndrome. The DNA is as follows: TGTGCCAGCAGTTTTTCTTCGGACAGGGTAAGACAGTACTTC. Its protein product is CASSFSSDRVRQYF.